One sample yielded the 15 T cell receptor beta chains listed below, sequenced in a study of OX40 agonist ivuxolimab in advanced cancers. Some clones are missing from TCRdb's copy, which holds only in-frame ones; the method was immunoSEQ multiplex PCR. The sample has under 20,000 clones, 60% to 85% seen once. The specimen was CD4+ or CD8+ T cells sorted from blood, collected in a trial of the OX40 agonist ivuxolimab. Source of these receptors: an adult with an advanced solid tumor such as melanoma, head and neck, liver or kidney cancer.

The rearrangement joins TRBV4-3 to TRBJ2-7; 13 bases align to TRBD2. The CDR3 covers 15 residues. Germline assignment: CDR1 LGHNA and CDR2 YSLEER. Trimming at V came to 3 bases and at J to 3 bases, leaving 2 bases not matched to a gene. CDR3 DNA sequence: TGCGCCAGCAGCCAGAGACTAGCGGGGGGCTACGAGCAGTACTTC. It translates to CASSQRLAGGYEQYF.

This clone was seen a few times. CDR3 bases: TGTGCCAGCAGCTCCCAATGGGGGGGGGAGCTGTTTTTT. It encodes CASSSQWGGELFF. V usage is TRBV6-5 and J usage is TRBJ2-2; TRBD1 or TRBD2 may be the D gene (5 bases each). Germline V gene lookup returns CDR1 MNHEY and CDR2 SVGAGI. There are 13 residues in the CDR3. V was cut by 6 bases and J by 8 bases, with 13 bases left in between.

This chain uses TRBV10-3 with TRBJ2-7; possible D gene TRBD2, 5 bases. V was cut by 3 bases and J by 6 bases, with 15 bases left in between. Germline assignment: CDR1 ENHRY and CDR2 SYGVKD. The CDR3 extends over 14 amino acids. In DNA form, the CDR3 reads TGTGCCATCAGTGACCCCACTAGGCGTCCCGAGCAGTACTTC. Translation gives CAISDPTRRPEQYF.

This chain links TRBV6-1 with TRBJ2-7, with D unclear. The CDR3 contains 11 residues. Trimming took off 8 bases at V and 5 bases at J, with 10 bases between the two ends. Germline loops: CDR1 MNHNS, CDR2 SASEGT. The CDR3 coding sequence is TGTGCCAGCTTCTTGTACCACGAGCAGTACTTC. Translating gives CASFLYHEQYF.

V and J are TRBV7-3 and TRBJ1-1, with D maybe TRBD1 (5 bases). The CDR3 is made up of 14 amino acids. V was trimmed by 2 bases and J by 11 bases, leaving 18 bases between them. Per the germline V gene, CDR1 is SGHTA and CDR2 is FQGTGA. CDR3: CASSLSSGTGGAFF. In nucleotides, the CDR3 is TGTGCCAGCAGCTTATCATCGGGTACAGGTGGGGCTTTCTTT.

Here the CDR3 reads CASSLALNTEAFF. CDR3 nucleotides: TGCGCCAGCAGCTTGGCCCTGAACACTGAAGCTTTCTTT. V is TRBV5-1 and J is TRBJ1-1; no clear D. V lost 0 bases, J lost 0 bases, and 3 bases lay in between. Germline CDR1 SGHRS, CDR2 YFSETQ. This CDR3 has 13 residues. Looking up the rest from reference TRBV5-1 and TRBJ1-1 gives the full variable domain: KAGVTQTPRYLIKTRGQQVTLSCSPISGHRSVSWYQQTPGQGLQFLFEYFSETQRNKGNFPGRFSGRQFSNSRSEMNVSTLELGDSALYLCASSLALNTEAFFGQGTRLTVV.

CDR3 nucleotide sequence: TGTGCCAGCAGCAGGGGCAGGGTCTTCCAAGAGACCCAGTACTTC. Translation: CASSRGRVFQETQYF. This sequence joins TRBV9 and TRBJ2-5; weak D call: TRBD1 (5 bases). Trimming shortened V by 4 bases and J by 1 base, and 14 bases separated the two germline ends. Per germline, CDR1 SGDLS and CDR2 YYNGEE. The length of the CDR3 is 15 residues.

J is TRBJ2-5 and V is TRBV9; TRBD1 or TRBD2 may be the D gene (5 bases each). CDR3 length: 17 residues. In germline, CDR1 is SGDLS, CDR2 YYNGEE. V lost 3 bases to trimming and J lost 0 bases, with 18 bases between them. The CDR3 loop reads CASSGVGVTGHQETQYF. In DNA form, the CDR3 reads TGTGCCAGCAGCGGTGTGGGTGTCACGGGGCACCAAGAGACCCAGTACTTC.

The chain has TRBV29-1 and TRBJ2-3; D call uncertain. There are 11 residues in the CDR3. V lost 5 bases, J lost 3 bases, and 6 bases lay in between. In germline, CDR1 is SQVTM, CDR2 ANQGSEA. In DNA, the CDR3 is TGCAGCGTTTTAAAGACAGATACGCAGTATTTT. It translates to CSVLKTDTQYF.

The chain joins TRBV7-9 to TRBJ1-1; TRBD1 might be the D (5 bases). Trimming pared 2 bases from V and 11 bases from J, leaving 12 bases between. There are 12 residues in the CDR3. The germline V gene encodes CDR1 SEHNR and CDR2 FQNEAQ (reference sequence). In nucleotides, the CDR3 is TGTGCCAGCAGCTTATTGGACATGAGGGCTTTCTTT. Amino acid sequence: CASSLLDMRAFF.

This clone was observed a few times. The J gene is TRBJ1-1, the V gene TRBV7-6, with TRBD1 as a possible D gene (6 bases). Germline CDR1 reads SGHVS; CDR2 reads FNYEAQ. V lost 0 bases and J 5 bases, leaving 10 bases between the germline ends. This CDR3 is 14 amino acids long. The DNA for the CDR3 is TGTGCCAGCAGCTTAGCGGGAGGGGGGACTGAAGCTTTCTTT. Its translation: CASSLAGGGTEAFF.

The rearrangement uses TRBV18 and TRBJ2-7; 10 nucleotides align to TRBD1. V lost 3 bases, J lost 0 bases, and 5 bases stayed unmatched. The germline gives CDR1 KGHSH, CDR2 LQKENI. This CDR3 comprises 16 residues. CDR3 loop: CASSPRGTGASYEQYF. The CDR3, as DNA: TGTGCCAGCTCACCGCGCGGGACAGGGGCCTCCTACGAGCAGTACTTC.

This chain joins TRBV19 and TRBJ1-2, with D unresolved. The CDR3 has 13 residues. V gave up 3 bases and J gave up 6 bases, with 11 bases separating them. Germline V gene data show CDR1 as LNHDA and CDR2 as SQIVND (reference sequence). The CDR3 loop reads CASSIFIGDGYTF. The CDR3, as DNA: TGTGCCAGTAGTATTTTCATCGGGGATGGCTACACCTTC.

This chain uses TRBV5-6 with TRBJ1-1, with TRBD1 identical over 9 bases. Germline V gene lookup returns CDR1 SGHDT and CDR2 YYEEEE. Trimming took 7 bases from V and 5 from J; bases not matched to a gene: 3. The CDR3 runs 12 residues. In DNA, the CDR3 is TGTGCCAGCGCGACAGGGGGAACTGAAGCTTTCTTT. This translates into CASATGGTEAFF.

V gene TRBV27 combines with J gene TRBJ2-2; 9 bases are shared with TRBD1. This CDR3 region has 14 residues. Per germline, CDR1 MNHEY and CDR2 SMNVEV (reference sequence). V gave up 8 bases and J gave up 3 bases; unmatched junction bases: 4. CDR3 amino acids: CASSTGGYTGELFF. The CDR3 region has the DNA TGTGCCAGCTCGACAGGGGGATACACCGGGGAGCTGTTTTTT.